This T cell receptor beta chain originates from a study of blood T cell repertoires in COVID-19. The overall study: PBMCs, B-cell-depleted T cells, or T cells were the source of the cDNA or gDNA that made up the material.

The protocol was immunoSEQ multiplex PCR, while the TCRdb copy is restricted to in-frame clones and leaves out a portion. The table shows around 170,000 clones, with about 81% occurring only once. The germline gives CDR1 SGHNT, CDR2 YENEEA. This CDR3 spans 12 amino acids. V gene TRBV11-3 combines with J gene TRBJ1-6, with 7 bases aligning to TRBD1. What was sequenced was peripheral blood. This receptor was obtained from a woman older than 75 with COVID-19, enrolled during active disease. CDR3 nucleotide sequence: TGTGATCGAAGGGGGCCCAATTCACCCCTCCACTTT. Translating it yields CDRRGPNSPLHF. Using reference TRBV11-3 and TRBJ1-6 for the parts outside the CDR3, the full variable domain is EAGVVQSPRYKIIEKKQPVAFWCNPISGHNTLYWYLQNLGQGPELLIRYENEEAVDDSQLPKDRFSAERLKGVDSTLKIQPAELGDSAVYLCDRRGPNSPLHFGNGTRLTVT.